The clone carrying this TCR beta chain was found once. Its antigen is currently unknown. These data come from a study of T cell responses to AZD1222 COVID-19 vaccine. Study outcomes and limitations: Donors were largely white British and mainly female; clonal diversity was possibly underestimated. CD4 TCRs linked to vaccination spanned spike, dominating at 160-218 and 743-854.

CDR3 size: 12 residues. The germline V gene has CDR1 SGHTA and CDR2 FQGTGA. V was clipped by 5 bases and J by 8 bases, with 12 bases between them. Sequenced by immunoSEQ multiplex PCR; TCRdb stores in-frame clones only, minus some. The sample consists of approximately 100,000 clones, about 87% of them appearing once. This specimen consisted of peripheral blood, obtained 28 days after the second AZD1222 dose. The TCR comes from an adult who received the AZD1222 COVID-19 vaccine. The gene calls are TRBV7-3 and TRBJ1-1; a weak D match, TRBD1 (5 bases). Here the CDR3 reads CASSPGGSEAFF. The CDR3 coding sequence is TGTGCCAGCAGCCCTGGGGGGTCCGAAGCTTTCTTT. The variable domain in full, with the rest retrieved from reference TRBV7-3 and TRBJ1-1, is GAGVSQTPSNKVTEKGKYVELRCDPISGHTALYWYRQSLGQGPEFLIYFQGTGAADDSGLPNDRFFAVRPEGSVSTLKIQRTERGDSAVYLCASSPGGSEAFFGQGTRLTVV.